The 15 T cell receptor beta chains below all came from one sample that was sequenced in a study of CXCR3-negative and CXCR3-positive naive CD8 T cells. TRB cDNA libraries were made by UMI-labeled 5' RACE. TCRdb reprocessed the 5' RACE reads, with one entry per CDR3 protein and no DNA. This specimen shows around 140,000 distinct CDR3 sequences; the ten leading clones hold less than 0.55%. Material: naive CXCR3- CD8+ T cells from blood. Regarding subset: CD45RO-CCR7+CD27+CD95- naive CD8+ T cells lacking CXCR3 (TNR3-). All receptors come from a human donor in good health. Some clones in this sample may be carry-over from other donors' samples.

The rearrangement joins TRBV12-3 or TRBV12-4 to TRBJ2-7. CDR3 size: 15 residues. CDR3 sequence: CASSPDLIGAYEQYF.

This chain connects TRBV14 to TRBJ1-1. This CDR3 comprises 13 residues. Germline V gene data show CDR1 as SGHDN and CDR2 as FVKESK. CDR3 protein: CASSQVPNTEAFF.

V usage is TRBV6-5 and J usage is TRBJ1-2; lacking DNA, the TRBD1 call made by TCRdb goes unchecked. The CDR3 covers 13 residues. Germline assignment: CDR1 MNHEY and CDR2 SVGAGI. CDR3: CASSYTGNYGYTF.

This chain joins TRBV10-2 and TRBJ2-3; TCRdb returns TRBD2, unconfirmable since there is no DNA. Germline lookup yields CDR1 WSHSY and CDR2 SAAADI. The CDR3 is made up of 14 amino acids. The CDR3 is CASSEREITDTQYF.

The chain uses TRBV6-5 and TRBJ2-5; the TRBD2 assignment by TCRdb is unverifiable without DNA. CDR3 length: 15 amino acids. From germline, CDR1 is MNHEY and CDR2 SVGAGI. This chain's CDR3 is CASSYFSGPTETQYF.

The chain uses TRBV28 and TRBJ2-7; TCRdb gives TRBD1 as the D gene, but with no DNA this cannot be confirmed. The germline V gene has CDR1 MDHEN and CDR2 SYDVKM. The length of the CDR3 is 12 residues. The CDR3 reads CASSFVGPEQYF.

The V gene is TRBV14, the J gene TRBJ1-6; the TCRdb D gene call, TRBD1, has no DNA to confirm it. Germline V CDR1 and CDR2: SGHDN, FVKESK. The CDR3 is made up of 16 amino acids. CDR3 protein: CASSQPGHIYNSPLHF.

The chain links TRBV28 to TRBJ2-7; TCRdb's D call, TRBD1, is unchecked because there is no DNA. The CDR3 is made up of 16 amino acids. Germline V lookup: CDR1 MDHEN, CDR2 SYDVKM. CDR3 amino acids: CASSFRRDRLTYEQYF. Together with reference TRBV28 and TRBJ2-7, the CDR3 gives the full variable domain: DVKVTQSSRYLVKRTGEKVFLECVQDMDHENMFWYRQDPGLGLRLIYFSYDVKMKEKGDIPEGYSVSREKKERFSLILESASTNQTSMYLCASSFRRDRLTYEQYFGPGTRLTVT.

The rearrangement links TRBV12-3 or TRBV12-4 to TRBJ1-1; TCRdb's D call, TRBD1, is unchecked because there is no DNA. The CDR3 runs to 14 residues. Here the CDR3 reads CASSSGQGDTEAFF.

The chain combines TRBV4-3 with TRBJ1-2; the D call from TCRdb, TRBD1, cannot be confirmed without DNA. Germline CDR1 and CDR2: LGHNA and YSLEER. The CDR3 has 15 amino acids. The CDR3 reads CASSQTTGDPYGYTF.

The chain recombines TRBV6-2 or TRBV6-3 with TRBJ1-1. The length of the CDR3 is 16 residues. Germline V gives CDR1 MNHEY, CDR2 SVGEGT. CDR3 residues: CASRESSIMRNTEAFF.

This chain links TRBV9 with TRBJ2-1; lacking DNA, the TRBD2 call made by TCRdb goes unchecked. This CDR3 spans 16 amino acids. The germline gives CDR1 SGDLS, CDR2 YYNGEE. CDR3 loop: CASSPLGASGYNEQFF.

The chain joins TRBV20-1 to TRBJ2-7; TCRdb reports TRBD1, a call that lacks DNA to check it against. The CDR3 runs 16 residues. CDR1 DFQATT and CDR2 SNEGSKA come from the germline V gene (reference sequence). The CDR3 loop is CSASGGGTGLYYEQYF.

The chain uses TRBV4-3 and TRBJ1-5. Per the germline V gene, CDR1 is LGHNA and CDR2 is YSLEER. The CDR3 length is 13 residues. The chain's CDR3 is CASSQGILQPQHF.

The chain combines TRBV29-1 with TRBJ2-3; absent DNA, TCRdb's TRBD1 call cannot be checked. Germline assignment: CDR1 SQVTM and CDR2 ANQGSEA. CDR3 size: 14 residues. The CDR3 sequence is CSGRPGVSTDTQYF.